This T cell receptor beta chain was recorded in a study of radiotherapy plus CTLA-4 blockade in lung cancer (dated by TCRdb to 2017 to 2018). General notes on the study: Objective responses were observed in approximately 18% of enrolled patients, and disease control was achieved in 31%.

The CDR3 covers 17 residues, taking in both the cysteine and the phenylalanine. Only the CDR3 DNA stays, 51 bases, in frame from base 1. Reading the germline V gene gives CDR1 SGHTA and CDR2 FQGTGA. Trimming leaves V shorter by 5 bases and J shorter by 1 base, with the junction holding 5 bases beyond the gene matches. Points on this clone: It lacks a known antigen. Per-nucleotide qualities are absent, and no much larger clonotype sits a single base away.

The study tested focal radiation therapy combined with CTLA-4 blockade (ipilimumab) in patients with chemo-refractory metastatic non-small-cell lung cancer. Libraries were constructed by the immunoSEQ multiplex PCR assay. Not all clones reach the TCRdb copy of this immuneACCESS table, which keeps in-frame sequences only. Checked studies attribute under half of the gap to unresolved V genes and leave the rest unexplained. This sample is represented by 70,000 to 95,000 clones; approximately 80% of them were singletons. Together, the top ten hold just over 14% of the sample. Beyond this particular receptor, the publication reports: After treatment with radiotherapy and ipilimumab, TCR clones that originated in tumors expanded in peripheral blood. The strongest predictors of response, as reported, were early dynamic changes in blood T cell clones along with a rise in serum interferon-beta after radiation.

The chain uses TRBV7-3 and TRBJ2-5, with TRBD2 identical over 15 junction bases. The source of this sequence is a human donor with non-small cell lung cancer that progressed on radiotherapy plus ipilimumab. The specimen comprised peripheral blood, sampled from a patient treated with radiotherapy plus ipilimumab. The CDR3 in this case is CASSPGLAGGLQETQYF. The bases are TGTGCCAGCAGCCCGGGACTAGCGGGGGGTCTCCAAGAGACCCAGTACTTC. With the portions outside the CDR3 filled from the reference TRBV7-3 and TRBJ2-5 genes, the complete variable region becomes GAGVSQTPSNKVTEKGKYVELRCDPISGHTALYWYRQSLGQGPEFLIYFQGTGAADDSGLPNDRFFAVRPEGSVSTLKIQRTERGDSAVYLCASSPGLAGGLQETQYFGPGTRLLVL.